Below are 32 T cell receptor beta chains sequenced from a single sample in a study of untreated major depressive disorder. The repertoire was sequenced with immunoSEQ multiplex PCR; TCRdb's copy has only in-frame clones and lacks some. The sample shows just over 20,000 clones, 70% to 90% of them seen only once. The sequencing input was CD4+ T cells from PBMCs. Receptor source: a woman in her 30s in good health.

The V and J genes are TRBV28 and TRBJ1-6; D gene uncertain. The germline V gene encodes CDR1 MDHEN and CDR2 SYDVKM. The CDR3 consists of 14 residues. Trimming pared 3 bases from V and 4 bases from J, leaving 7 bases between. The CDR3 nucleotides read TGTGCCAGCAGTTTTAGGCAGTATAATTCACCCCTCCACTTT. Its translation: CASSFRQYNSPLHF.

This chain connects TRBV30 to TRBJ2-3, with D uncertain. The CDR3 has 12 amino acids. Germline V CDR1 and CDR2: GTSNPN, SVGIG (reference sequence). Trimming left V 2 bases short and J 4 bases short, with 7 bases between. The CDR3, as DNA: TGTGCCTGGAGTAAAGTATCAGATACGCAGTATTTT. The encoded protein is CAWSKVSDTQYF. Full variable domain (remainder filled in from reference TRBV30 and TRBJ2-3): SQTIHQWPATLVQPVGSPLSLECTVEGTSNPNLYWYRQAAGRGLQLLFYSVGIGQISSEVPQNLSASRPQDRQFILSSKKLLLSDSGFYLCAWSKVSDTQYFGPGTRLTVL.

The rearrangement links TRBV6-5 to TRBJ1-2, with D perhaps TRBD1 (5 bases). The CDR3 consists of 15 residues. The germline gives CDR1 MNHEY, CDR2 SVGAGI. V was clipped by 6 bases and J by 2 bases, with 16 bases between them. The CDR3 loop is CASRPGGTVNYGYTF. Written as DNA, the CDR3 is TGTGCCAGCAGGCCCGGTGGGACGGTGAACTATGGCTACACCTTC.

In nucleotides, the CDR3 is TGTGCCAGCAGCTTAGATCGGGAGGACAAGGGGTCCTACACCTTC. It translates to CASSLDREDKGSYTF. This rearrangement joins TRBV11-2 to TRBJ1-2, with D possibly being TRBD1 (5 bases). The CDR3 sequence is 15 residues long. Trimming removed 0 bases from V and 10 bases from J, with 18 bases in between. Per the germline V gene, CDR1 is SGHAT and CDR2 is FQNNGV.

The chain joins TRBV30 to TRBJ1-6; the D gene is possibly TRBD1 (5 bases). The CDR3 has 13 residues. V was clipped by 0 bases and J by 10 bases, with 10 bases between them. Per the germline V gene, CDR1 is GTSNPN and CDR2 is SVGIG (reference sequence). CDR3 sequence: CAWSVQVESPLHF. The DNA for the CDR3 is TGTGCCTGGAGTGTACAGGTTGAATCACCCCTCCACTTT.

V and J are TRBV5-6 and TRBJ1-2; weak D call: TRBD1 (6 bases). Germline V gives CDR1 SGHDT, CDR2 YYEEEE. CDR3 length: 13 amino acids. V was pared by 4 bases and J by 4 bases, with 11 bases between. For the CDR3, the DNA is TGTGCCAGCAGCAAAGGGGGGGGCTATGGCTACACCTTC. Protein product: CASSKGGGYGYTF.

CDR3 in amino acids: CASSLAGTPSYNEQFF. In nucleotides, the CDR3 is TGTGCCAGCAGCTTAGCCGGGACTCCATCCTACAATGAGCAGTTCTTC. The V gene is TRBV7-2, the J gene TRBJ2-1, with D tentatively TRBD2 (6 bases). This CDR3 is 16 amino acids long. V gave up 0 bases and J gave up 1 base, with 10 bases separating them. The germline V gene encodes CDR1 SGHTA and CDR2 FQGNSA.

CDR3 loop: CASSQDSGSDTQYF. The CDR3 DNA reads TGCGCCAGCAGCCAAGATTCCGGTAGCGATACGCAGTATTTT. V usage is TRBV4-3 and J usage is TRBJ2-3; no clear D gene. Trimming removed 0 bases from V and 6 bases from J, with 10 bases in between. CDR3 length: 14 amino acids. Germline values: CDR1 LGHNA, CDR2 YSLEER.

The rearrangement links TRBV7-9 to TRBJ1-1; D unclear. Germline-derived CDR1 and CDR2 are SEHNR and FQNEAQ (reference sequence). Trimming took 1 base from V and 0 from J, leaving 6 bases between them. This CDR3 contains 14 residues. The CDR3 bases are TGTGCCAGCAGCTTAGTTCAAATGAACACTGAAGCTTTCTTT. Encoded protein: CASSLVQMNTEAFF.

The genes are TRBV19 and TRBJ1-5; D unclear. This CDR3 is 16 amino acids long. V lost 2 bases and J lost 2, with 13 bases in between. Germline assignment: CDR1 LNHDA and CDR2 SQIVND (reference sequence). The CDR3 DNA sequence: TGTGCCAGTAGTATACAGAGGCTTAGGGGCAATCAGCCCCAGCATTTT. Encoded protein: CASSIQRLRGNQPQHF.

The chain combines TRBV5-6 with TRBJ2-7; the D gene is possibly TRBD1 (6 bases). CDR1 is SGHDT and CDR2 is YYEEEE in the germline V gene. The CDR3 has 19 residues. V was shortened by 0 bases and J by 1 base, with 23 bases between the two germline ends. The CDR3 coding sequence is TGTGCCAGCAGCTTGGGCGTATTAGGATTTGACAGGCATTCCTACGAGCAGTACTTC. This codes for CASSLGVLGFDRHSYEQYF.

The chain has TRBV7-9 and TRBJ1-5; D might be TRBD1 (6 bases). The V and J ends lost 5 bases and 4 bases respectively, with 9 bases between them. There are 13 residues in the CDR3. Germline CDR1 reads SEHNR; CDR2 reads FQNEAQ (reference sequence). The chain's CDR3 is CASSRQENQPQHF. The DNA of the CDR3 is TGTGCCAGCAGCCGACAGGAAAATCAGCCCCAGCATTTT. The full variable domain, its missing parts supplied by reference TRBV7-9 and TRBJ1-5, is DTGVSQNPRHKITKRGQNVTFRCDPISEHNRLYWYRQTLGQGPEFLTYFQNEAQLEKSRLLSDRFSAERPKGSFSTLEIQRTEQGDSAMYLCASSRQENQPQHFGDGTRLSIL.

The J gene is TRBJ1-4, the V gene TRBV7-9; no reliable D call. The CDR3 totals 13 residues. The V gene's germline CDR1 is SEHNR and CDR2 FQNEAQ (reference sequence). The V gene lost 1 base and the J gene lost 7 bases, with 7 bases spanning the gap. The CDR3 region is CASSLGFAEKLFF. DNA for the CDR3: TGTGCCAGCAGCTTAGGGTTTGCTGAAAAACTGTTTTTT.

The chain uses TRBV2 and TRBJ2-1; 9 positions agree with TRBD1. Germline loops: CDR1 SNHLY, CDR2 FYNNEI. Trimming removed 5 bases from V and 5 bases from J; junction bases left unmatched: 4. The CDR3 totals 14 residues. DNA of the CDR3: TGTGCCAGCAGTCAACGGACAGGGGACAATGAGCAGTTCTTC. It codes for CASSQRTGDNEQFF.

V and J are TRBV5-4 and TRBJ2-2; TRBD1 matches 7 bases. The V gene end was trimmed by 6 bases and the J gene end by 4 bases; junction bases not matched to a gene: 15. The CDR3 runs to 17 residues. Germline assignment: CDR1 SGHNT and CDR2 YYREEE (reference sequence). CDR3 loop: CASTTSRGTPSTGELFF. The CDR3 bases are TGTGCCAGCACCACCTCCAGGGGGACGCCTAGCACCGGGGAGCTGTTTTTT.

This clone ranks as medium-sized. The chain links TRBV2 to TRBJ1-4; 11 positions match TRBD1. CDR3 length: 14 residues. Germline values: CDR1 SNHLY, CDR2 FYNNEI. Unmatched junction bases numbered 2, after V lost 4 bases and J lost 7 bases. This CDR3 reads CASSGDRGFEKLFF. The CDR3 nucleotides are TGTGCCAGCAGTGGGGACAGGGGGTTTGAAAAACTGTTTTTT.

The chain links TRBV6-1 to TRBJ2-1, with 8 bases identical to TRBD2. Germline V gene lookup returns CDR1 MNHNS and CDR2 SASEGT. The CDR3 has 17 residues. Unmatched junction bases numbered 8, after V lost 0 bases and J lost 4 bases. The chain's CDR3 is CASSEALVTSGYNEQFF. The CDR3 DNA sequence: TGTGCCAGCAGTGAAGCGCTGGTAACTAGCGGATACAATGAGCAGTTCTTC.

The V gene is TRBV5-6, the J gene TRBJ1-1; possible D gene TRBD1, 5 bases. The CDR3 contains 15 residues. V was shortened by 3 bases and J by 7 bases, with 19 bases between the two germline ends. Germline assignment: CDR1 SGHDT and CDR2 YYEEEE. The CDR3: CASSWGSGTANEAFF. CDR3 sequence (DNA): TGTGCCAGCAGCTGGGGATCCGGGACCGCCAATGAAGCTTTCTTT. Complete variable domain (other parts from reference TRBV5-6 and TRBJ1-1): DAGVTQSPTHLIKTRGQQVTLRCSPKSGHDTVSWYQQALGQGPQFIFQYYEEEERQRGNFPDRFSGHQFPNYSSELNVNALLLGDSALYLCASSWGSGTANEAFFGQGTRLTVV.

The chain uses TRBV27 and TRBJ1-6, with a weak D call TRBD1 (5 bases). V lost 5 bases, J lost 2 bases, and 16 bases lay in between. This CDR3 is 17 amino acids long. CDR1 is MNHEY, CDR2 SMNVEV, per germline (reference sequence). The CDR3 sequence is CASSRQQGIAYNSPLHF. Here the CDR3 DNA reads TGTGCCAGCAGTCGACAGCAGGGCATCGCCTATAATTCACCCCTCCACTTT.

The V gene is TRBV7-2, the J gene TRBJ1-2, with TRBD1 matching over 8 bases. CDR3 length: 15 amino acids. The germline V gene encodes CDR1 SGHTA and CDR2 FQGNSA. J lost 5 bases, V lost 4 bases, and 9 bases had no gene match. The CDR3 spells CASSSLDRGEYGYTF. The CDR3 region has the DNA TGTGCCAGCAGCTCCTTAGACAGGGGTGAATATGGCTACACCTTC.

V gene TRBV19 combines with J gene TRBJ2-7, with TRBD1 matching 10 bases. The CDR3 runs 16 residues. Germline-derived CDR1 and CDR2 are LNHDA and SQIVND (reference sequence). The J segment lost 2 bases and the V segment lost 4 bases, leaving 8 bases of the junction unmatched. For the CDR3, the DNA is TGTGCCAGTAGTAGGGCCGGGACAGGGGTTCCCTACGAGCAGTACTTC. Amino acids: CASSRAGTGVPYEQYF.

This clone is a singleton in its sample. CDR3 in amino acids: CASSFTGGGYTF. The CDR3 DNA follows: TGTGCCAGCAGCTTTACAGGGGGTGGCTACACCTTC. The chain recombines TRBV7-2 with TRBJ1-2, with 8 bases that match TRBD1. V was clipped by 3 bases and J by 7 bases; unmatched bases: 1. Germline V gene data show CDR1 as SGHTA and CDR2 as FQGNSA. The CDR3 runs to 12 residues.

The CDR3 bases are TGTGCCTGGAGTCAGTGGGGAAGTTATGGACAGGTGAACACCGGGGAGCTGTTTTTT. It is translated as CAWSQWGSYGQVNTGELFF. The chain couples TRBV30 to TRBJ2-2; 7 positions match TRBD1. The V and J ends lost 2 bases and 1 base, in that order; junction bases with no gene match: 16. CDR3 length: 19 residues. CDR1 is GTSNPN, CDR2 SVGIG, per germline (reference sequence).

The CDR3 DNA is TGTGCCAGCTCACCGGTCCCTACCCAAGAGACCCAGTACTTC. As protein: CASSPVPTQETQYF. The chain joins TRBV18 to TRBJ2-5, with D uncertain. The germline V gene encodes CDR1 KGHSH and CDR2 LQKENI. The ends were cut back, 3 bases at V and 1 base at J, with 9 bases in the middle. This CDR3 contains 14 residues.

This chain links TRBV25-1 with TRBJ2-7; possibly TRBD1 for D (5 bases). The CDR3 runs 16 residues. Germline values: CDR1 MGHDK, CDR2 SYGVNS. V dropped 6 bases and J dropped 7 bases, with 25 bases sitting between them. The CDR3 bases are TGTGCCAGCAGCCACTCGGCCAGGGTCTGGGGTTTTGAGCAGTACTTC. Encoded protein: CASSHSARVWGFEQYF.

The rearrangement links TRBV28 to TRBJ2-7; either TRBD1 or TRBD2 may fit D (5 bases each). Trimming shortened V by 3 bases and J by 2 bases, and 20 bases separated the two germline ends. The CDR3 covers 17 residues. Germline V lookup: CDR1 MDHEN, CDR2 SYDVKM. The CDR3 spells CASSFGTGTALTYEQYF. The CDR3 DNA reads TGTGCCAGCAGTTTTGGGACGGGGACCGCTTTAACCTACGAGCAGTACTTC.

V gene TRBV29-1 combines with J gene TRBJ1-2; D unclear. Trimming left V 2 bases short and J 2 bases short, with 9 bases between. CDR3 length: 13 amino acids. CDR1 and CDR2 (germline): SQVTM, ANQGSEA. The CDR3 region has the DNA TGCAGCGTTGAACTAAGCCGAAACTATGGCTACACCTTC. Protein sequence: CSVELSRNYGYTF.

J is TRBJ2-1 and V is TRBV29-1; D is uncertain. CDR1 is SQVTM, CDR2 ANQGSEA, per germline. The CDR3 contains 14 residues. The ends were cut back, 7 bases at V and 0 bases at J, with 13 bases in the middle. The CDR3 reads CSAPLESSYNEQFF. The CDR3, as DNA: TGCAGCGCTCCTTTAGAGAGCTCCTACAATGAGCAGTTCTTC.

This clone was observed a single time. This chain joins TRBV30 and TRBJ1-2; a weak D match, TRBD1 (5 bases). V lost 4 bases, J lost 3 bases, and 24 bases lay in between. The CDR3 has 17 residues. Germline V CDR1 and CDR2: GTSNPN, SVGIG (reference sequence). The CDR3 DNA is TGTGCCTGGACCCCCAAGGGGAGGGGCCTCCAGGACTATGGCTACACCTTC. Its protein product is CAWTPKGRGLQDYGYTF.

The chain is built from TRBV5-4 and TRBJ2-5; D unresolved. Germline V gene data show CDR1 as SGHNT and CDR2 as YYREEE (reference sequence). The CDR3 is 11 residues long. The V gene lost 3 bases and the J gene lost 7 bases, with 7 bases spanning the gap. CDR3 residues: CASSSGWTQYF. Written as DNA, the CDR3 is TGTGCCAGCAGCTCTGGGTGGACCCAGTACTTC.

The chain has TRBV7-3 and TRBJ1-6, with D hard to call. The V gene lost 1 base and the J gene lost 4 bases, with 5 bases spanning the gap. This CDR3 is 14 amino acids long. The germline V gene encodes CDR1 SGHTA and CDR2 FQGTGA. CDR3 DNA: TGTGCCAGCAGCTTAATAGGGTATAATTCACCCCTCCACTTT. It yields the protein CASSLIGYNSPLHF.

This sequence joins TRBV29-1 and TRBJ2-7, with D uncertain. The CDR3 contains 12 residues. Trimming cost V 4 bases and J 3 bases, with 10 bases left between them. The V gene's germline CDR1 is SQVTM and CDR2 ANQGSEA. Here the CDR3 reads CSVVDTRYEQYF. DNA of the CDR3: TGCAGCGTTGTAGACACACGCTACGAGCAGTACTTC.